A selection of T cell receptor beta chains follows, all from one sample in a study of regulatory T cells in long-lasting Graves disease. TCRdb itself ran the multiplex PCR reads through MiXCR, one entry per CDR3 protein. The sample lists 400,000 to 450,000 distinct CDR3 sequences, more than 13% occurring once. This same sample was also taken into another study, of T cells in Graves' hyperthyroidism and ophthalmopathy.

The source material was peripheral blood mononuclear cells (PBMCs), sampled at new diagnosis, from a patient treated with antithyroid drugs. These receptors were obtained from a woman aged 25 to 39 with Graves disease. CDR3s include the opening cysteine and the closing phenylalanine or tryptophan. The D gene is left open where the match is weak. Only part of the rows carry a size: once, few, many, or a class if the clone is expanded.

clone_size	cdr3_length	v_call	j_call	d_call	cdr3_aa	cdr3_nt
few	13	TRBV28	TRBJ1-2	-	CASSLQANYGYTF	TGTGCCAGCAGTCTCCAAGCTAACTATGGCTACACCTTC
many	11	TRBV28	TRBJ1-2	-	CASSNNYGYTF	TGTGCCAGCAGCAATAACTATGGCTACACCTTC
many	13	TRBV30	TRBJ2-7	TRBD2	CAWITSGRGRQYF	TGTGCCTGGATCACTAGCGGGAGGGGGCGGCAGTACTTC
many	15	TRBV6-1	TRBJ2-1	-	CASTPRPGSYNEQFF	TGTGCCAGCACCCCACGACCCGGCTCCTACAATGAGCAGTTCTTC
many	14	TRBV28	TRBJ1-5	-	CASSLSGVNQPQHF	TGTGCCAGCAGTTTAAGTGGGGTCAATCAGCCCCAGCATTTT
many	18	TRBV2	TRBJ2-1	TRBD2	CASSPPIGLLAGANEQFF	TGTGCCAGCAGTCCCCCCATAGGGCTACTAGCGGGAGCCAATGAGCAGTTCTTC
many	17	TRBV5-1	TRBJ1-2	TRBD1	CASSAGQGVGTNYGYTF	TGCGCCAGCAGCGCGGGACAGGGGGTGGGGACTAACTATGGCTACACCTTC
-	17	TRBV6-1	TRBJ2-3	TRBD2	CASRRGGTSGSLDTQYF	TGTGCCAGCAGACGGGGGGGGACTAGCGGGAGTTTGGATACGCAGTATTTT
few	11	TRBV6-2/TRBV6-3	TRBJ2-7	-	CASSYGEEQYF	TGTGCCAGCAGTTACGGGGAGGAGCAGTACTTC
many	16	TRBV20-1	TRBJ2-1	TRBD2	CSAESGTSGSYNEQFF	TGCAGTGCCGAGAGCGGGACTAGCGGGAGCTACAATGAGCAGTTCTTC
many	15	TRBV3-1	TRBJ2-7	TRBD2	CASSLLAGGLIEQYF	TGTGCCAGCAGCCTTCTAGCGGGAGGCCTGATCGAGCAGTACTTC
many	14	TRBV3-1	TRBJ1-4	-	CASSPGTEDEKLFF	TGTGCCAGCAGCCCCGGGACGGAAGATGAAAAACTGTTTTTT
few	16	TRBV4-1	TRBJ2-7	TRBD1	CASSHNRGLEIYEQYF	TGCGCCAGCAGCCATAACAGGGGGCTGGAGATCTACGAGCAGTACTTC
many	16	TRBV27	TRBJ2-5	-	CASSLSSAAYQETQYF	TGTGCCAGCAGTTTATCGAGTGCCGCGTACCAAGAGACCCAGTACTTC
few	13	TRBV29-1	TRBJ2-3	-	CSGEGESTDTQYF	TGCAGCGGGGAGGGGGAAAGCACAGATACGCAGTATTTT
many	14	TRBV28	TRBJ2-7	-	CASSLLGQVYEQYF	TGTGCCAGCAGTTTACTAGGGCAGGTCTACGAGCAGTACTTC
-	17	TRBV27	TRBJ2-3	TRBD2	CASSRGGGGAGQYAQYF	TGTGCCAGCAGCCGCGGGGGGGGCGGCGCCGGCCAATATGCGCAGTATTTT
-	17	TRBV5-4	TRBJ1-1	TRBD1	CASRDRDRFSMNTEAFF	TGTGCCAGCAGAGACCGGGACAGGTTCTCTATGAACACTGAAGCTTTCTTT
-	15	TRBV24-1	TRBJ2-1	TRBD2	CATSPGTSRPNEQFF	TGTGCCACCAGCCCCGGGACTAGTAGACCTAATGAGCAGTTCTTC
-	11	TRBV30	TRBJ2-1	-	CAWSRGQEQFF	TGTGCCTGGAGTAGAGGACAAGAGCAGTTCTTC
many	15	TRBV5-1	TRBJ2-4	-	CASSSRWVAKNIQYF	TGCGCCAGCAGCTCGCGTTGGGTAGCCAAAAACATTCAGTACTTC
once	14	TRBV30	TRBJ2-1	-	CAFLRQVSYNEQFF	TGTGCCTTCTTAAGGCAGGTCTCCTACAATGAGCAGTTCTTC
many	15	TRBV7-9	TRBJ1-4	-	CASSAAGGRFGKLFF	TGTGCCAGCAGCGCTGCCGGGGGACGTTTCGGAAAACTGTTTTTT
few	12	TRBV7-9	TRBJ2-7	-	CASSLYSYEQYF	TGTGCCAGCAGCTTATACTCATACGAGCAGTACTTC
-	15	TRBV9	TRBJ2-2	-	CASSASRPPAGELFF	TGTGCCAGCAGCGCTTCTAGGCCTCCCGCCGGGGAGCTGTTTTTT
-	12	TRBV20-1	TRBJ2-7	-	CSASPGPPEQYF	TGCAGTGCTAGCCCCGGCCCCCCCGAGCAGTACTTC
many	15	TRBV20-1	TRBJ2-1	TRBD2	CSAGGLAGGEDEQFF	TGCAGTGCGGGCGGACTAGCGGGAGGAGAAGATGAGCAGTTCTTC
many	14	TRBV6-1	TRBJ2-7	-	CASSSSDSSYEQYF	TGTGCCAGCAGTAGTTCGGACTCTTCCTACGAGCAGTACTTC
-	13	TRBV5-6	TRBJ1-4	-	CASSLGRSEKLFF	TGTGCCAGCAGCTTGGGGAGGAGTGAAAAACTGTTTTTT
few	15	TRBV19	TRBJ2-2	TRBD2	CASSIKAGGFGELFF	TGTGCCAGTAGTATAAAAGCGGGAGGTTTCGGGGAGCTGTTTTTT
few	15	TRBV6-2/TRBV6-3	TRBJ1-1	-	CASSYSGHTNTEAFF	TGTGCCAGCAGTTACTCGGGACACACTAACACTGAAGCTTTCTTT
few	17	TRBV7-9	TRBJ1-2	-	CASSLVPFPLANYGYTF	TGTGCCAGCAGCTTAGTTCCGTTCCCTTTAGCTAACTATGGCTACACCTTC
many	15	TRBV7-3	TRBJ1-1	-	CASRNGGAGDTEAFF	TGTGCCAGCAGAAACGGGGGGGCTGGAGACACTGAAGCTTTCTTT
-	13	TRBV6-1	TRBJ2-3	-	CASAGGDRYTQYF	TGTGCCAGCGCTGGGGGGGACAGGTATACGCAGTATTTT
-	15	TRBV9	TRBJ1-5	-	CASSSMDSFDQPQRF	TGTGCCAGCAGCTCGATGGACAGTTTCGATCAGCCCCAGCGTTTT
many	15	TRBV19	TRBJ2-1	-	CASSQTDTAYNEQFF	TGTGCCAGTAGCCAGACCGATACGGCATACAATGAGCAGTTCTTC
many	19	TRBV27	TRBJ2-1	-	CASSLSLPALGTSYNEQFF	TGTGCCAGCAGTTTAAGTCTTCCCGCACTAGGGACCTCCTACAATGAGCAGTTCTTC
many	16	TRBV11-2	TRBJ2-7	-	CASSWAPTPSSYEQYF	TGTGCCAGCAGCTGGGCCCCAACCCCGAGCTCCTACGAGCAGTACTTC
many	14	TRBV30	TRBJ1-1	-	CAWSVAGPHTEAFF	TGTGCCTGGAGTGTAGCAGGACCCCACACTGAAGCTTTCTTT
many	17	TRBV11-2	TRBJ2-7	TRBD1	CASSLVFDGGQSYEQYF	TGTGCCAGCAGCTTAGTGTTTGATGGGGGACAGAGCTACGAGCAGTACTTC
-	14	TRBV19	TRBJ2-7	-	CASSMAGDAYEQYF	TGTGCCAGTAGTATGGCAGGGGATGCGTACGAGCAGTACTTC
many	14	TRBV12-3/TRBV12-4	TRBJ2-7	-	CASSLRGSTDEQYF	TGTGCCAGCAGTTTACGAGGGAGTACCGACGAGCAGTACTTC
many	12	TRBV7-9	TRBJ2-7	-	CASSNLPYEQYF	TGTGCCAGCAGCAACCTTCCCTACGAGCAGTACTTC
many	13	TRBV20-1	TRBJ1-1	-	CSASRRGGPEAFF	TGCAGTGCTAGTCGGAGGGGGGGCCCTGAAGCTTTCTTT
many	15	TRBV28	TRBJ1-1	TRBD1	CASSLAGGVNTEAFF	TGTGCCAGCAGTTTAGCAGGGGGGGTGAACACTGAAGCTTTCTTT
-	14	TRBV28	TRBJ2-1	TRBD2	CASLRENLNNERFF	TGTGCCAGCTTGCGGGAGAATTTAAACAATGAGCGGTTCTTC
many	11	TRBV12-3/TRBV12-4	TRBJ1-2	-	CASKSGTTYTF	TGTGCCAGCAAATCCGGGACTACCTACACCTTC